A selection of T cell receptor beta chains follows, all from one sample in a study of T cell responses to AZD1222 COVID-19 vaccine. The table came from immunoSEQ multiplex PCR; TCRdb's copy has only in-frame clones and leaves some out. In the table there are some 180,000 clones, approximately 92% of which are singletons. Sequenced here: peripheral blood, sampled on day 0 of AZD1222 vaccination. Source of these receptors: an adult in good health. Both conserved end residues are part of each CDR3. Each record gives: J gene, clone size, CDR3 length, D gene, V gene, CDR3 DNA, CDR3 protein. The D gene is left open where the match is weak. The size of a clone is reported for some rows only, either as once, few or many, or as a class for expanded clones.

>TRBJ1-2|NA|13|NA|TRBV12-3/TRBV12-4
TGTGCCAGCAGCCTAAAGGTTGTATATGGCTACACCTTC
CASSLKVVYGYTF
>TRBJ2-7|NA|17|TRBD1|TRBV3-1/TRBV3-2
TGTGCCAGCAGCCCCAGAGTGGGACAGACATACTCCTACGAGCAGTACTTC
CASSPRVGQTYSYEQYF
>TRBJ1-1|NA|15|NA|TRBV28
TGTGCCAGCAGTTTGGGGGTAGCACTGTCCACTGAAGCTTTCTTT
CASSLGVALSTEAFF
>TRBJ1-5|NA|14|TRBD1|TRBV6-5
TGTGCCAGCAGCTTGACAGGGACTAATCAGCCCCAGCATTTT
CASSLTGTNQPQHF
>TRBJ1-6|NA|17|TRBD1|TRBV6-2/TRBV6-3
TGTGCCAGCAGTTACTCCCCAGGGGGAATAAGTAATTCACCCCTCCACTTT
CASSYSPGGISNSPLHF
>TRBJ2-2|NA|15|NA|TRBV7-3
TGTGCCAGCAGCTTAATACAGGCGAACACCGGGGAGCTGTTTTTT
CASSLIQANTGELFF
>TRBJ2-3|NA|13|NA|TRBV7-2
TGTGCCAGCAGCTGGGACTTTCGGGATACGCAGTATTTT
CASSWDFRDTQYF
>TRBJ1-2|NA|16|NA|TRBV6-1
TGTGCCAGCAGTGAGGGTCTTGGGCCGAAATCATATGGCTACACCTTC
CASSEGLGPKSYGYTF
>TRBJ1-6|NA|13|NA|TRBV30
TGTGCCTGGTCGGGGCTAGAGGGTTCACCCCTCCACTTT
CAWSGLEGSPLHF
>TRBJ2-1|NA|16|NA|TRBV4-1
TGCGCCAGCAGCCAAGATCCGGGGAGTGGCTACAATGAGCAGTTCTTC
CASSQDPGSGYNEQFF
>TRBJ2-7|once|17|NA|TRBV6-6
TGTGCCAGCAGTCGTTATCCGGCCCTACTCGGCACCTACGAGCAGTACTTC
CASSRYPALLGTYEQYF
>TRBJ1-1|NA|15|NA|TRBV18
TGTGCCAGCTCACCTTCCGCCGGGGTGGACACTGAAGCTTTCTTT
CASSPSAGVDTEAFF
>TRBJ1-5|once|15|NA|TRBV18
TGTGCCAGCTCACGAGGGACGGTCAGCAATCAGCCCCAGCATTTT
CASSRGTVSNQPQHF
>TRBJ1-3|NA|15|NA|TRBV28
TGTGCCAGCGTTCGTATTGGGGGGTACGGAAACACCATATATTTT
CASVRIGGYGNTIYF
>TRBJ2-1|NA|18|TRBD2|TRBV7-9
TGTGCCAGCAGCTTGGACAAGCGGGGGGGCACTCTCGGCAATGAGCAGTTCTTC
CASSLDKRGGTLGNEQFF
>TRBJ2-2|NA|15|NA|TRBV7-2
TGTGCCAGCAGCTTAGGAGGGGCCGGGACCGGGGAGCTGTTTTTT
CASSLGGAGTGELFF
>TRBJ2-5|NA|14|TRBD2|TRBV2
TGTGCCAGCAGTGAGTCGACGGGAGGGGAGACCCAGTACTTC
CASSESTGGETQYF
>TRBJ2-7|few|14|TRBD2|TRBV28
TGTGCCAGCAGGGGCGGGACTAACTCCTACGAGCAGTACTTC
CASRGGTNSYEQYF
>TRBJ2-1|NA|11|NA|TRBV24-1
TGTGCCACCGGTTGGTTCAATGAGCAGTTCTTC
CATGWFNEQFF
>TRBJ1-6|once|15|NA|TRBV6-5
TGTGCCAGCAGTTACGGTCCGGAGGATAATTCACCCCTCCACTTT
CASSYGPEDNSPLHF
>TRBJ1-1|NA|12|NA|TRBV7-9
TGTGCCAGCAGCCGCGGAGGTTCCCGGGCTTTCTTT
CASSRGGSRAFF
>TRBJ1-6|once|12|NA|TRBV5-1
TGCGCCAGCAGCTTGGGGACGTCACCCCTCCACTTT
CASSLGTSPLHF
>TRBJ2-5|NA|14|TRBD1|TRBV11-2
TGTGCCAGCAGCTTAGGTGGACAGGGGGAGACCCAGTACTTC
CASSLGGQGETQYF
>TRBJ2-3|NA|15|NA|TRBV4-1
TGCGCCAGCAGCCAAGACGGGGCCGCCACAGATACGCAGTATTTT
CASSQDGAATDTQYF
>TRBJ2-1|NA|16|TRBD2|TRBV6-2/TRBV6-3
TGTGCCAGCAGCCCCTACGGACTAGCGGGGGCGGCTGAGCAGTTCTTC
CASSPYGLAGAAEQFF
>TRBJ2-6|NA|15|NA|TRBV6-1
TGTGCCAGCAGTGATCAGAGGACTGGGGCCAACGTCCTGACTTTC
CASSDQRTGANVLTF
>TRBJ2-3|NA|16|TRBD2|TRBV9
TGTGCCAGCAGCGTAGGAGCGGGGGCCGTCACAGATACGCAGTATTTT
CASSVGAGAVTDTQYF